The clone carrying this T cell receptor beta chain was seen only once. The antigen is undetermined. These data belong to a study of ipilimumab plus nivolumab after autologous stem cell transplantation. Study details: Median doses per patient: four to six ipilimumab, 8 or 9 nivolumab. Both relapsed and primary refractory DLBCL were included.

Notes on the study in general: TCR repertoire, Treg phenotype and gut microbiota reportedly support more study of this approach.

Ipilimumab, 1 mg/kg, started 14 to 28 days after autologous transplant. Germline CDR1 SGDLS, CDR2 YYNGEE. V trimming: 7 bases; J trimming: 2 bases; junction bases outside the gene matches: 10. The CDR3 runs 15 residues. Clones were sequenced by immunoSEQ multiplex PCR, and TCRdb holds only the in-frame ones, with some missing. The table shows approximately 20,000 clones, with around 74% occurring only once. The material was PBMCs, obtained in a trial of ipilimumab plus nivolumab as post-transplant consolidation. The receptor was isolated from a male donor with diffuse large B-cell lymphoma. The V call is TRBV9, the J call TRBJ2-7; TRBD1 agrees at 9 bases. The chain's CDR3 is CASGSGQGIPYEQYF. In nucleotides, the CDR3 is TGTGCCAGCGGTAGCGGACAGGGGATCCCCTACGAGCAGTACTTC.